The 17 T cell receptor beta chains listed next were all sequenced from one sample in a study of blood T cell repertoires in COVID-19. Profiled with immunoSEQ multiplex PCR; TCRdb holds only in-frame clones, not every one. There are about 50,000 clones in the sample; 90% occur only once, and less than 10% lies in the top ten. Sequencing used peripheral blood. Receptors were obtained from a woman older than 75 with acute or convalescent COVID-19.

The chain uses TRBV4-2 and TRBJ1-1, with TRBD1 identical over 8 bases. V was clipped by 3 bases and J by 11 bases; unmatched bases: 5. Germline V gives CDR1 LGHNA, CDR2 YNFKEQ. The CDR3 has 12 amino acids. This CDR3 reads CASSQQGAWAFF. DNA for the CDR3: TGTGCCAGCAGCCAGCAGGGGGCTTGGGCTTTCTTT.

The V gene is TRBV18, the J gene TRBJ1-2; 7 bases are a match to TRBD1. This CDR3 is built from 16 residues. V shed 4 bases and J 0 bases; nucleotides not matched to a gene: 8. CDR1 is KGHSH, CDR2 LQKENI, per germline. DNA for the CDR3: TGTGCCAGCTCACAGGGCAGGGGGGCCTCTAACTATGGCTACACCTTC. Amino acids: CASSQGRGASNYGYTF.

The J gene is TRBJ2-1, the V gene TRBV10-3; perhaps TRBD1 as D (6 bases). V was pared by 6 bases and J by 5 bases, with 8 bases between. Germline V gene data show CDR1 as ENHRY and CDR2 as SYGVKD. The CDR3 is 12 residues long. CDR3 bases: TGTGCCATCAGGTCAGGGGACAATGAGCAGTTCTTC. This gives the protein CAIRSGDNEQFF.

This clone appeared once. This chain uses TRBV18 with TRBJ2-5; D is unclear. Germline-derived CDR1 and CDR2 are KGHSH and LQKENI. The CDR3 totals 12 residues. V shed 1 base and J shed 4 bases, with 4 bases lying between them. The CDR3 DNA reads as TGTGCCAGCTCACCACTCGGAGAGACCCAGTACTTC. Protein: CASSPLGETQYF.

V and J are TRBV10-3 and TRBJ2-7, with 10 bases that match TRBD2. CDR1 is ENHRY, CDR2 SYGVKD, per germline. The CDR3 has 15 amino acids. The junction had 11 bases not matched to a gene; V was cut back by 7 bases and J by 5 bases. The CDR3 DNA sequence: TGTGCCATCACCGAGGGAGCGGGAGGGCACCACGAGCAGTACTTC. This encodes CAITEGAGGHHEQYF.

The J gene is TRBJ2-7, the V gene TRBV4-1; no clear D gene. Trimming cost V 0 bases and J 0 bases, with 15 bases left between them. CDR3 length: 17 residues. The germline gives CDR1 MGHRA, CDR2 YSYEKL. CDR3 in DNA: TGCGCCAGCAGCCAAGATTCAAGCGCGAGGAGCTCCTACGAGCAGTACTTC. It codes for CASSQDSSARSSYEQYF.

This clone was counted a few times. The chain uses TRBV12-3 or TRBV12-4 and TRBJ1-3; D unclear. V dropped 6 bases and J dropped 0 bases, with 3 bases sitting between them. This CDR3 comprises 12 residues. CDR3 nucleotides: TGTGCCAGCAGCCGCTCTGGAAACACCATATATTTT. Translating gives CASSRSGNTIYF.

This clone has just one count. V and J are TRBV4-2 and TRBJ1-1; D possibly corresponds to TRBD1 (6 bases). V shed 1 base and J shed 6 bases, with 18 bases lying between them. This CDR3 has 16 amino acids. Germline CDR1 is LGHNA and CDR2 is YNFKEQ. The chain's CDR3 is CASSQGLTGRVSEAFF. The CDR3 region has the DNA TGTGCCAGCAGCCAAGGTTTAACAGGGCGGGTTTCTGAAGCTTTCTTT.

This clone occurred once. The V call is TRBV5-6, the J call TRBJ1-6, with TRBD1 as a possible D gene (6 bases). This CDR3 has 17 amino acids. Looked up from germline, CDR1 is SGHDT and CDR2 is YYEEEE. The V end was cut by 1 base, the J end by 5 bases, with 16 bases between. The CDR3 region is CASSLWPNRVDNSPLHF. The CDR3 nucleotides are TGTGCCAGCAGCTTGTGGCCCAACAGGGTGGATAATTCACCCCTCCACTTT.

V is TRBV9 and J is TRBJ2-7; perhaps TRBD2 as D (6 bases). CDR3 length: 14 residues. V lost 4 bases and J 1 base, leaving 12 bases between the germline ends. Germline V CDR1 and CDR2: SGDLS, YYNGEE. The CDR3 region has the DNA TGTGCCAGCAGCCCCCAGGCGGGGTCCTACGAGCAGTACTTC. Protein product: CASSPQAGSYEQYF.

The rearrangement uses TRBV24-1 and TRBJ2-7, with 9 positions matching TRBD2. The CDR3 has 15 amino acids. V lost 3 bases and J lost 6; bases outside the gene matches: 8. The germline gives CDR1 KGHDR, CDR2 SFDVKD. The CDR3 sequence is CATSDGSGRQREQYF. The CDR3 DNA follows: TGTGCCACCAGTGATGGTAGCGGGAGACAGCGCGAGCAGTACTTC.

The chain carries TRBV7-8 and TRBJ1-1; no reliable D call. This CDR3 region has 14 residues. Germline V lookup: CDR1 SGHVS, CDR2 FQNEAQ. V lost 1 base and J lost 0, with 6 bases in between. CDR3 DNA sequence: TGTGCCAGCAGCTTAGTTCACATGAACACTGAAGCTTTCTTT. It is translated as CASSLVHMNTEAFF.

The chain carries TRBV30 and TRBJ1-5, with no clear D. Trimming took off 5 bases at V and 9 bases at J, with 20 bases between the two ends. The germline V gene has CDR1 GTSNPN and CDR2 SVGIG (reference sequence). This CDR3 is 14 amino acids long. The CDR3, as DNA: TGTGCCTGGTCTCGGAAAGAGGGAGCCTTGCCCCAGCATTTT. It translates to CAWSRKEGALPQHF.

The chain carries TRBV27 and TRBJ1-1, with D unclear. Trimming left V 6 bases short and J 1 base short, with 15 bases between. There are 15 residues in the CDR3. Looked up from germline, CDR1 is MNHEY and CDR2 is SMNVEV (reference sequence). Here the CDR3 reads CASSLRGPENTEAFF. In DNA form, the CDR3 reads TGTGCCAGCAGCTTACGAGGCCCTGAGAACACTGAAGCTTTCTTT.

The V gene is TRBV7-9, the J gene TRBJ2-1; TRBD2 matches 8 bases. J lost 2 bases, V lost 5 bases, and 8 bases had no gene match. The CDR3 is made up of 16 amino acids. CDR1 is SEHNR, CDR2 FQNEAQ, per germline (reference sequence). The CDR3 reads CASSTGWTSPYNEQFF. In nucleotides, the CDR3 is TGTGCCAGCAGCACGGGGTGGACTAGCCCCTACAATGAGCAGTTCTTC.

The V call is TRBV7-3, the J call TRBJ2-5, with D maybe TRBD2 (6 bases). The V end was cut by 0 bases, the J end by 9 bases, with 14 bases between. The CDR3 has 14 residues. CDR1 and CDR2 (germline): SGHTA, FQGTGA. CDR3 region: CASSLTRGYSPQYF. CDR3 DNA sequence: TGTGCCAGCAGCTTAACCCGGGGGTACTCGCCCCAGTACTTC.

J is TRBJ2-3 and V is TRBV3-1 (or the pseudogene TRBV3-2); no clear D gene. The germline V gene has CDR1 LGHDT and CDR2 YNNKEL (reference sequence). This CDR3 is built from 16 residues. Trimming cost V 4 bases and J 2 bases, with 16 bases left between them. The CDR3, as DNA: TGTGCCAGCAGCCTCTACCTAGGAACCGACACAGATACGCAGTATTTT. Protein sequence: CASSLYLGTDTDTQYF.